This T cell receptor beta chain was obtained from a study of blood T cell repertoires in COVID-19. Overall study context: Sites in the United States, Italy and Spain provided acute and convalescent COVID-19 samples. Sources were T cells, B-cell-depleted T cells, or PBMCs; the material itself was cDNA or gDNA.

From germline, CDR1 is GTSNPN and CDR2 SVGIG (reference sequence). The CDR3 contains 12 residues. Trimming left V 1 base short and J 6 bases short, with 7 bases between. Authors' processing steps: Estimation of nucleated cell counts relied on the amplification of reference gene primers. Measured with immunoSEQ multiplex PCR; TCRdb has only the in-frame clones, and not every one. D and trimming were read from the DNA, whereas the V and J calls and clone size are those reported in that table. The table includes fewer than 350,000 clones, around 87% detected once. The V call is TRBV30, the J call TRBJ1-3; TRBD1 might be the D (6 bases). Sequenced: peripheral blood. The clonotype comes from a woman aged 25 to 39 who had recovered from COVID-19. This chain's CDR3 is CAWSDRVNTIYF. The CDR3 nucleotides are TGTGCCTGGAGTGACAGGGTAAACACCATATATTTT.